This T cell receptor beta chain is from a study of T cell responses to AZD1222 COVID-19 vaccine. Turning to this clone: Its cognate antigen is unknown.

Generated by immunoSEQ multiplex PCR, the TCRdb table keeps only in-frame clones and is missing some. The data hold around 130,000 clones, with about 90% observed a single time. Study conclusions and caveats: There were mostly white British donors and more females than males, and clonal diversity was possibly underestimated. The study sampled repertoires only after the peak T cell response.

This TCR was sampled from an adult in good health. The sample here was peripheral blood, taken on day 0 of MenACWY control vaccination.

DNA of the CDR3: TGTGCCAGCAGCTTGGTAGTGCGACCTACCGACAATGAGCAGTTCTTC. This gives the protein CASSLVVRPTDNEQFF. The V and J genes are TRBV5-6 and TRBJ2-1; D remains unclear. CDR3 size: 16 residues. V lost 0 bases, J lost 5 bases, and 15 bases lay in between. Germline-derived CDR1 and CDR2 are SGHDT and YYEEEE.